Listed below are T cell receptor beta chains from one sample, sequenced in a study of neurological immune-mediated disorders. TCRdb itself ran the 5' RACE reads through MiXCR, one entry per CDR3 protein. In the table there are roughly 65,000 distinct CDR3 sequences, approximately 4.1% of which are singletons. The sample consisted of PBMCs. All receptors derive from a man aged 50 or older with multiple sclerosis. The CDR3 runs from the conserved cysteine through the conserved F or W. A D gene is named only where the DNA matches it firmly. Rows may omit the clone size; those that give it use once, few, many or a size class.

j_call v_call clone_size d_call cdr3_nt cdr3_aa
TRBJ2-2 TRBV24-1 many TRBD1 TGTGCCACCAGTGATCCCAGACAGGGACCGACCGGGGAGCTGTTTTTT CATSDPRQGPTGELFF
TRBJ2-2 TRBV5-1 many NA TGCGCCAGCAGCTTAGACCCTTCCGGGGAGCTGTTTTTT CASSLDPSGELFF
TRBJ2-2 TRBV5-1 many NA TGCGCCAGCAGCTCGGTCGTTCGCACCGGGGAGCTGTTTTTT CASSSVVRTGELFF
TRBJ2-2 TRBV7-3 NA NA TGTGCCAGCAGGGGGAACACTGGGGAGCTGTTTTTT CASRGNTGELFF
TRBJ1-1 TRBV18 many NA TGTGCCAGCTCCGTGACCGGGGAGGGGGACGTGGAAGCTTTCTTT CASSVTGEGDVEAFF
TRBJ2-3 TRBV28 many NA TGTGCCAGCAGGAAAGCGGACACAGATACGCAGTATTTT CASRKADTDTQYF
TRBJ2-1 TRBV7-2 many NA TGTGCCAGCAGCTTAGATGGGTGGAATGAGCAGTTCTTC CASSLDGWNEQFF
TRBJ1-5 TRBV21-1 NA NA TGTGCCAGCAGCGCATATCCTCCGGGACAGGGCAATCAGCCCCAGCATTTT CASSAYPPGQGNQPQHF
TRBJ2-3 TRBV2 few NA TGTGCCAGCACCCTAGACGGAGATACGCAGTATTTT CASTLDGDTQYF
TRBJ2-5 TRBV5-1 many TRBD2 TGCGCCAGCAGCTTGGGGGAGGGGCGGACCCAGTACTTC CASSLGEGRTQYF
TRBJ2-2 TRBV29-1 many NA TGCAGCGTTCCGGACTTAACAAGGAGCACCGGGGAGCTGTTTTTT CSVPDLTRSTGELFF
TRBJ1-3 TRBV20-1 few TRBD1 TGCAGTGCTAGTCATGGACAGGGCTCTGGAAACACCATATATTTT CSASHGQGSGNTIYF
TRBJ2-1 TRBV5-6 many NA TGTGCCAGCAGCTGGGACAACTACAATGAGCAGTTCTTC CASSWDNYNEQFF
TRBJ1-1 TRBV4-1 many NA TGCGCCAGCAGCCCCACACCGGGAAAAAACACTGAAGCTTTCTTT CASSPTPGKNTEAFF
TRBJ2-2 TRBV7-6 many TRBD1 TGTGCCAGCAGCTTAGAGGGGAAAGGGGACAGGCTAAACACCGGGGAGCTGTTTTTT CASSLEGKGDRLNTGELFF
TRBJ1-1 TRBV20-1 many NA TGCAGGGCAGGGTCTGGGACTGAAGCTTTCTTT CRAGSGTEAFF
TRBJ1-4 TRBV7-8 many TRBD1 TGTGCCAGCAGCTGGGACAGGGAAAAACTGTTTTTT CASSWDREKLFF
TRBJ2-3 TRBV7-9 many TRBD2 TGTGCCAGCAGCCTTCAGCGGGGGGATCCCACAGATACGCAGTATTTT CASSLQRGDPTDTQYF
TRBJ1-6 TRBV12-3/TRBV12-4 few TRBD1 TGTGCCAGCAGCCGACAGGGCGGAAATTCACCCCTCCACTTT CASSRQGGNSPLHF
TRBJ1-6 TRBV12-3/TRBV12-4 many NA TGTGCCAGCAGTTTTGGGGTTAACAATTCACCCCTCAACTTT CASSFGVNNSPLNF
TRBJ1-2 TRBV27 many NA TGTGCCAGCAGCCGGGCTTCGGACTATGGCTACACCTTC CASSRASDYGYTF
TRBJ2-1 TRBV7-2 NA TRBD2 TGTGCCAGCAGCCAGCGGGGGAACTCCTACAATGAGCAGTTCTTC CASSQRGNSYNEQFF
TRBJ2-3 TRBV6-5 many NA TGTGCCAGCAGTTACAACGGCCCCTTGCCAGATACGCAGTATTTT CASSYNGPLPDTQYF
TRBJ2-6 TRBV7-9 many NA TGTGCCAGCAGCGACCGGTTCAGGGCGGCAACTGGGGCCAACGTCCTGACTTTC CASSDRFRAATGANVLTF
TRBJ2-1 TRBV5-1 many NA TGCGCCAGCAGCCTGGGTCCCCAGGGCAACAATGAGCAGTTCTTC CASSLGPQGNNEQFF
TRBJ2-2 TRBV28 many NA TGTGCCAGCAGTTCGTTCGAAGGGAACACCGGGGAGCTGTTTTTT CASSSFEGNTGELFF
TRBJ1-2 TRBV29-1 many TRBD1 TGCAGCGTTGACCCCCCAGGGGGCGTTTCGGGTGGCTACACCTTC CSVDPPGGVSGGYTF
TRBJ1-2 TRBV27 many TRBD1 TGTGCCAGCAGGCTGGACAGGGCATATGGCTACACCTTC CASRLDRAYGYTF
TRBJ1-6 TRBV4-1 many NA NA CASSQVGAGALDSPLNF
TRBJ1-5 TRBV20-1 NA NA TGCAGTGCTAGTCGTTGGACGGGGAAAGATCAGCCCCAGCATTTT CSASRWTGKDQPQHF
TRBJ2-2 TRBV5-1 many NA TGCGCCAGCAGCTTGGCGGCAGGGCGGAACACCGGGGAGCTGTTTTTT CASSLAAGRNTGELFF
TRBJ2-7 TRBV7-2 many TRBD1 TGTGCCAGCAGCTTAGGTTCGACAGGGGGGACCTACGAGCAGTACTTC CASSLGSTGGTYEQYF
TRBJ2-3 TRBV5-1 many TRBD2 TGCGCCAGCAAACTAGCGGGGCTCACAGATACGCAGTATTTT CASKLAGLTDTQYF
TRBJ2-3 TRBV11-2 many NA TGTGCCAGCAGCTTTAGCAGCCCCACAGATACGCAGTATTTT CASSFSSPTDTQYF
TRBJ2-5 TRBV7-2 many NA TGTGCCAGCAGCTTAGACCGGGGGGAGACCCAGTACTTC CASSLDRGETQYF
TRBJ2-3 TRBV7-2 many NA TGTGCCAGCAGCTTAGGGGCAGGGTCAGATACGCAGTATTTT CASSLGAGSDTQYF
TRBJ2-1 TRBV6-4 many NA TGTGCCCCAGGGGGGGGGCCATGGGATGAGCAGTTCTTC CAPGGGPWDEQFF
TRBJ2-1 TRBV12-3/TRBV12-4 many NA TGTGCCAGCAGTTTAGCGGGATGGAGGTACAATGAGCAGTTCTTC CASSLAGWRYNEQFF
TRBJ2-5 TRBV6-5 many TRBD1 TGTGCCAGCAGGCGGACAGGTGCGGGAGAGACCCAGTACTTC CASRRTGAGETQYF
TRBJ2-7 TRBV5-5 many NA TGTGCCAGCAGCTTGGCCGGGGGCCAGAGTCACTACGAGCAGTACTTC CASSLAGGQSHYEQYF
TRBJ1-2 TRBV20-1 many NA TGCAGTGCTAGAGATTCGGTAGCGGGCTATGGCTACACCTTC CSARDSVAGYGYTF
TRBJ2-3 TRBV5-1 few TRBD1 TGCGCCAGCAGCCAACGGACAGGGGGAATCACAGATACGCAGTATTTT CASSQRTGGITDTQYF
TRBJ1-1 TRBV5-1 many NA TGCGCCAGCAGCTCCGGGGCGAACACTGAAGCTTTCTTT CASSSGANTEAFF
TRBJ1-3 TRBV4-1 many NA TGCGCCAGCAGCCAAGGCCGCTCTGGAAACACCATATATTTT CASSQGRSGNTIYF
TRBJ1-5 TRBV6-5 many TRBD1 TGTGCCAGCAGAACCGACAGGGCCAGCAATCAGCCCCAGCATTTT CASRTDRASNQPQHF
TRBJ2-7 TRBV5-1 many NA TGCGCCAGCAGCTTGGACAGGTACGAGCAGTACTTC CASSLDRYEQYF
TRBJ1-5 TRBV18 many NA TGTGCCAGCTCACGAGACAGCTCTGGGCAGCCCCAGCATTTT CASSRDSSGQPQHF
TRBJ1-5 TRBV29-1 NA NA TGCAGCGTTGGTGTGACAGGACAAGGACAGCCCCAGCATTTT CSVGVTGQGQPQHF
TRBJ1-1 TRBV15 NA TRBD1 TGTGCCACCGGTACAGGGGTCATGAACACTGAAGCTTTCTTT CATGTGVMNTEAFF
TRBJ1-1 TRBV6-6 many NA TGTGCCAGCAGTTACCCCATGAACACTGAAGCTTTCTTT CASSYPMNTEAFF